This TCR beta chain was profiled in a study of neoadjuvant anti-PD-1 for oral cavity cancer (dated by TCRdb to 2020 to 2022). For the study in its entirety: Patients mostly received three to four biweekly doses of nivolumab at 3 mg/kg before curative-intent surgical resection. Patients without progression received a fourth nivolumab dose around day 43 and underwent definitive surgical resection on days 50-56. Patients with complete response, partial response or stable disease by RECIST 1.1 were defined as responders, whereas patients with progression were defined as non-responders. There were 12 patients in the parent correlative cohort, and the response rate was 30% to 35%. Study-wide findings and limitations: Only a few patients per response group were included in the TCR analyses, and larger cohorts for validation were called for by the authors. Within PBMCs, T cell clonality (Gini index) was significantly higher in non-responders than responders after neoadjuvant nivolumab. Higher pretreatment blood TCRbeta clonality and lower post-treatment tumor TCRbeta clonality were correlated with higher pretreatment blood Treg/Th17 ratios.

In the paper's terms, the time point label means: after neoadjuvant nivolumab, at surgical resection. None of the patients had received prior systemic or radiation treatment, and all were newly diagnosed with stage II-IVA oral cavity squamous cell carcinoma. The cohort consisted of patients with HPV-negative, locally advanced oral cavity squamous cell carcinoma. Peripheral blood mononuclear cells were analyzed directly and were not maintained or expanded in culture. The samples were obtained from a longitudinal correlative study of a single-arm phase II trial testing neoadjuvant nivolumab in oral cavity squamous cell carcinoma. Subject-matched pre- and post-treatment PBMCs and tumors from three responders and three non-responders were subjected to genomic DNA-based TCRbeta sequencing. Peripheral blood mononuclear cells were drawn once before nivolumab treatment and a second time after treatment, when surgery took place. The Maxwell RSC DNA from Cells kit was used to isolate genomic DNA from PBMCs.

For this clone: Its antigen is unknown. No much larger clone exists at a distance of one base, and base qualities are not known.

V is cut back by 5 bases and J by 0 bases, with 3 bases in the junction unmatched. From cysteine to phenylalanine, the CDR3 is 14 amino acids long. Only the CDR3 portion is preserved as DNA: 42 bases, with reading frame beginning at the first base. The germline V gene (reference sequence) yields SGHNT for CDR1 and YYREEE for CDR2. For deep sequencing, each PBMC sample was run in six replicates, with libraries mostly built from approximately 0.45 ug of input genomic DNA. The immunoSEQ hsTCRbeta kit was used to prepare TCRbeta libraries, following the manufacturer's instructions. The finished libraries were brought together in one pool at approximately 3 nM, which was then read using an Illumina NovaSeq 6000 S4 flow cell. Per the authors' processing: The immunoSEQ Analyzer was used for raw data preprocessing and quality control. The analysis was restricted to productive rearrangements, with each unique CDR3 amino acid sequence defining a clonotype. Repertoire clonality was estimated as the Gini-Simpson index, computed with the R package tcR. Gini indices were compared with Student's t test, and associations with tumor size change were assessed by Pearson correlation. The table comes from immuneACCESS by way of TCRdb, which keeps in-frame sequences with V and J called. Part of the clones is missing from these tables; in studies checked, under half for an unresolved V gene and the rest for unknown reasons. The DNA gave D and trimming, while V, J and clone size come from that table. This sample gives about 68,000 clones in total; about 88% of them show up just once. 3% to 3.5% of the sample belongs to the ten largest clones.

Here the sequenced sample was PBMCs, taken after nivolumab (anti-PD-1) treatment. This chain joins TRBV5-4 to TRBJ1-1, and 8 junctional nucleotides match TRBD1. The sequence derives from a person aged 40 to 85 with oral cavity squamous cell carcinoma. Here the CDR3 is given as CASRAGQVNTEAFF. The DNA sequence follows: TGTGCCAGCAGGGCGGGACAGGTGAACACTGAAGCTTTCTTT.